The 27 T cell receptor beta chains below were found in one sample sequenced in a study of cytomegalovirus exposure and HLA in healthy donors. Assay used: immunoSEQ multiplex PCR; TCRdb lists only in-frame clones, some missing. The sample yields over 100,000 clones, 89% seen once. The specimen sequenced was PBMCs. Receptors originate from a woman aged 18-29 years in good health and CMV-seronegative.

V and J are TRBV11-2 and TRBJ1-2; D is uncertain. The germline gives CDR1 SGHAT, CDR2 FQNNGV. This CDR3 is 14 amino acids long. V was shortened by 0 bases and J by 14 bases, with 19 bases between the two germline ends. For the CDR3, the DNA is TGTGCCAGCAGCTTAGATATAGCGGCAGGACCGCGAACCTTC. It translates to CASSLDIAAGPRTF.

This chain joins TRBV6-1 and TRBJ1-3, with D tentatively TRBD1 (6 bases). CDR1 is MNHNS, CDR2 SASEGT, per germline. This CDR3 contains 14 residues. Trimming stripped 6 bases from V and 2 bases from J, with 11 bases between. The CDR3 DNA follows: TGTGCCAGCAGGATACAGGGTACTGGAAACACCATATATTTT. This encodes CASRIQGTGNTIYF.

V usage is TRBV5-1 and J usage is TRBJ2-1; TRBD1 aligns across 10 bases. J gave up 5 bases and V 4 bases, and 3 bases lay outside the gene matches. Germline V gene data show CDR1 as SGHRS and CDR2 as YFSETQ. The CDR3 loop spans 14 amino acids. CDR3 amino acids: CASSAGQGDNEQFF. CDR3 sequence (DNA): TGCGCCAGCAGCGCCGGACAGGGGGACAATGAGCAGTTCTTC.

J is TRBJ1-2 and V is TRBV10-2; tentative D call: TRBD1 (6 bases). This CDR3 is built from 16 residues. V lost 7 bases and J lost 0, with 18 bases in between. The germline gives CDR1 WSHSY, CDR2 SAAADI. The CDR3, as DNA: TGCGCCAGCAAAGCCGCGGGGGCAGGGGCTAACTATGGCTACACCTTC. Its protein product is CASKAAGAGANYGYTF.

This chain connects TRBV20-1 to TRBJ2-1, with 8 bases lining up with TRBD1. CDR3 length: 11 amino acids. Germline-derived CDR1 and CDR2 are DFQATT and SNEGSKA (reference sequence). Trimming took 3 bases from V and 12 from J; bases not matched to a gene: 4. The CDR3, as DNA: TGCAGTGCTAGGGACAGGGACCTGCAGTTCTTC. This codes for CSARDRDLQFF.

The chain carries TRBV6-6 and TRBJ1-2; maybe TRBD1 (6 bases). Trimming removed 0 bases at V and 4 bases at J, with 9 bases between. Germline V CDR1 and CDR2: MNHNY, SVGAGI (reference sequence). This CDR3 region has 14 residues. The CDR3 spells CASSYSRTVYGYTF. The CDR3 nucleotides read TGTGCCAGCAGTTACTCCCGGACAGTCTATGGCTACACCTTC.

The chain uses TRBV5-1 and TRBJ1-3, with a weak D call TRBD1 (5 bases). Per germline, CDR1 SGHRS and CDR2 YFSETQ. V lost 4 bases to trimming and J lost 2 bases, with 16 bases between them. The CDR3 totals 16 residues. DNA of the CDR3: TGCGCCAGCAGCGAACAGGTTGGGGGGACTGGAAACACCATATATTTT. Protein sequence: CASSEQVGGTGNTIYF.

This CDR3 is CASSLMAIGVDTEAFF. The CDR3 DNA sequence: TGTGCCAGCAGCTTAATGGCAATAGGGGTCGACACTGAAGCTTTCTTT. The J gene is TRBJ1-1, the V gene TRBV11-2; D may be TRBD1 (5 bases). Trimming cost V 2 bases and J 3 bases, with 16 bases left between them. Germline values: CDR1 SGHAT, CDR2 FQNNGV. The CDR3 consists of 16 residues.

The gene calls are TRBV4-2 and TRBJ2-7; tentative D call: TRBD2 (5 bases). V lost 3 bases and J lost 1, with 16 bases in between. The CDR3 has 16 amino acids. From germline, CDR1 is LGHNA and CDR2 YNFKEQ. The CDR3 DNA reads TGTGCCAGCAGCCACCCAGGAGAGCGGAGATCCTACGAGCAGTACTTC. As protein: CASSHPGERRSYEQYF.

This chain links TRBV1 with TRBJ1-5; the D segment call TRBD1 is taken from the table without a DNA check. TRBV1 is annotated as a pseudogene. The CDR3 extends over 20 amino acids. CDR3 DNA sequence: TGCACCAGCAGCCAACCAGGGGGCGCATCTGAGGTGGACCTTAATCAGCCCCAGCATTTT. Protein: CTSSQPGGASEVDLNQPQHF.

The genes are TRBV4-1 and TRBJ2-7; TRBD1 aligns across 7 bases. Looked up from germline, CDR1 is MGHRA and CDR2 is YSYEKL. J was trimmed by 3 bases and V by 4 bases; bases with no gene match: 9. The CDR3 runs 15 residues. This chain's CDR3 is CASSRDTGAYYEQYF. In nucleotides, the CDR3 is TGCGCCAGCAGCCGAGACACAGGGGCATACTACGAGCAGTACTTC.

This chain joins TRBV4-1 and TRBJ1-5; 8 nucleotides line up with TRBD1. The germline V gene encodes CDR1 MGHRA and CDR2 YSYEKL. The CDR3 covers 15 residues. J lost 8 bases, V lost 4 bases, and 10 bases had no gene match. CDR3 sequence reads: CASSPDTGGLEPQHF. CDR3 in DNA: TGCGCCAGCAGCCCTGATACAGGGGGTTTGGAGCCCCAGCATTTT.

This chain uses TRBV2 with TRBJ2-2, with 7 bases aligning to TRBD1. The length of the CDR3 is 16 residues. V trimming: 8 bases; J trimming: 5 bases; junction bases outside the gene matches: 14. Germline CDR1 SNHLY, CDR2 FYNNEI. CDR3 sequence reads: CASAKQGIEVTGELFF. The CDR3 coding sequence is TGTGCCAGCGCGAAACAGGGGATCGAAGTTACCGGGGAGCTGTTTTTT.

The genes are TRBV7-2 and TRBJ1-5; TRBD1 matches 7 bases. CDR1 is SGHTA and CDR2 is FQGNSA in the germline V gene. The trim removed 6 bases at V and 0 bases at J, leaving 5 bases unmatched. The CDR3 covers 15 residues. The CDR3 region has the DNA TGTGCCAGCAGAACAGGGGCTTATAGCAATCAGCCCCAGCATTTT. It yields the protein CASRTGAYSNQPQHF.

The V and J genes are TRBV5-1 and TRBJ2-5; 8 nucleotides match TRBD2. V trimming: 0 bases; J trimming: 4 bases; junction bases outside the gene matches: 5. The CDR3 is made up of 15 amino acids. From germline, CDR1 is SGHRS and CDR2 YFSETQ. The DNA for the CDR3 is TGCGCCAGCAGCTTGGGACGGGGGGGCCGAGAGACCCAGTACTTC. Translation gives CASSLGRGGRETQYF.

This rearrangement joins TRBV5-1 to TRBJ1-1; no clear D. This CDR3 contains 15 residues. Trimming shortened V by 1 base and J by 0 bases, and 10 bases separated the two germline ends. CDR1 is SGHRS and CDR2 is YFSETQ in the germline V gene. CDR3: CASSLRSYLNTEAFF. CDR3 sequence (DNA): TGCGCCAGCAGCTTGAGAAGCTACCTGAACACTGAAGCTTTCTTT.

The chain is built from TRBV4-1 and TRBJ2-5; D ambiguous. Germline lookup yields CDR1 MGHRA and CDR2 YSYEKL. Deletions cut 0 bases from V and 9 bases from J, with 11 bases between. The CDR3 is 13 residues long. The chain's CDR3 is CASSQDPFAAQYF. CDR3 DNA: TGCGCCAGCAGCCAAGATCCGTTCGCGGCCCAGTACTTC.

This chain uses TRBV10-1 with TRBJ1-1, with a weak D call TRBD1 (6 bases). V lost 4 bases to trimming and J lost 9 bases, with 15 bases between them. The CDR3 has 13 amino acids. The germline gives CDR1 WNHNN, CDR2 SYGVQD (reference sequence). The CDR3 spells CASSVPGQTKAFF. The CDR3 region has the DNA TGCGCCAGCAGTGTTCCCGGACAGACCAAAGCTTTCTTT.

This chain connects TRBV6-1 to TRBJ1-1, with TRBD1 identical over 7 bases. The germline V gene has CDR1 MNHNS and CDR2 SASEGT. The trim removed 6 bases at V and 7 bases at J, leaving 5 bases unmatched. The CDR3 extends over 12 amino acids. The CDR3 sequence is CASRKQGREAFF. The CDR3, as DNA: TGTGCCAGCAGGAAACAGGGGCGTGAAGCTTTCTTT.

The chain links TRBV5-1 to TRBJ1-6; D may be TRBD1 (6 bases). This CDR3 has 15 residues. V gave up 3 bases and J gave up 5 bases, with 12 bases separating them. Germline V CDR1 and CDR2: SGHRS, YFSETQ. CDR3 amino acids: CASSYRGSDNSPLHF. CDR3 bases: TGCGCCAGCAGCTATAGGGGGTCGGATAATTCACCCCTCCACTTT.

Details on this clone: Other nucleotide sequences from this sample produce the same CDR3. The chain couples TRBV5-1 to TRBJ2-7; no clear D gene. The ends were cut back, 4 bases at V and 3 bases at J, with 11 bases in the middle. Germline V lookup: CDR1 SGHRS, CDR2 YFSETQ. CDR3 length: 13 residues. The CDR3 is CASSEDRSYEQYF. The CDR3 region has the DNA TGCGCCAGCAGCGAGGATCGCAGCTACGAGCAGTACTTC.

The rearrangement links TRBV27 to TRBJ2-5; 15 bases agree with TRBD2. Germline V gene sequence: CDR1 MNHEY, CDR2 SMNVEV (reference sequence). J was trimmed by 3 bases and V by 5 bases; bases with no gene match: 16. The CDR3 length is 20 residues. CDR3 sequence (DNA): TGTGCCAGCAGTCTCCTAGGGACTAGCGGGGGGCCACCAATAAAAGAGACCCAGTACTTC. It codes for CASSLLGTSGGPPIKETQYF.

This clone was observed a single time. This chain uses TRBV18 with TRBJ1-4; D not certain. The CDR3 runs to 14 residues. From germline, CDR1 is KGHSH and CDR2 LQKENI. V was cut by 6 bases and J by 1 base, with 9 bases left in between. CDR3 coding DNA: TGTGCCAGCTCCCTCCCAGTAACTAATGAAAAACTGTTTTTT. Translation: CASSLPVTNEKLFF.

The chain uses TRBV4-2 and TRBJ1-4, with TRBD1 identical over 10 bases. The CDR3 length is 20 residues. V lost 3 bases to trimming and J lost 0 bases; unmatched junction nucleotides: 13. Germline CDR1 LGHNA, CDR2 YNFKEQ. CDR3 bases: TGTGCCAGCAGCCACCCTAGTCCCGGGACAGGGGATGCAACTAATGAAAAACTGTTTTTT. It specifies CASSHPSPGTGDATNEKLFF.

The chain is built from TRBV18 and TRBJ1-1; 9 nucleotides match TRBD1. V gave up 4 bases and J gave up 3 bases; unmatched junction bases: 9. Germline CDR1 and CDR2: KGHSH and LQKENI. The CDR3 loop spans 16 amino acids. Here the CDR3 DNA reads TGTGCCAGCTCACGGTCCGGGACAGGGAGGTACACTGAAGCTTTCTTT. Translating gives CASSRSGTGRYTEAFF.

This clone was detected once. The chain couples TRBV29-1 to TRBJ2-6, with a weak D call TRBD1 (6 bases). Germline CDR1 and CDR2: SQVTM and ANQGSEA. The CDR3 has 15 amino acids. The germline V and J ends were trimmed by 3 bases and 1 base, with 10 bases remaining between them. CDR3 DNA: TGCAGCGTTGACAACACAGGGTCTGGGGCCAACGTCCTGACTTTC. It is translated as CSVDNTGSGANVLTF. The full variable domain, with the rest looked up from reference TRBV29-1 and TRBJ2-6, is SAVISQKPSRDICQRGTSLTIQCQVDSQVTMMFWYRQQPGQSLTLIATANQGSEATYESGFVIDKFPISRPNLTFSTLTVSNMSPEDSSIYLCSVDNTGSGANVLTFGAGSRLTVL.

The CDR3 spells CSAAANYGYTF. The CDR3, as DNA: TGCAGTGCTGCAGCTAACTATGGCTACACCTTC. This sequence joins TRBV20-1 and TRBJ1-2, with no clear D. This CDR3 region has 11 residues. Germline CDR1 DFQATT, CDR2 SNEGSKA (reference sequence). V lost 5 bases and J 0 bases, leaving 4 bases between the germline ends.